Following are 11 T cell receptor beta chains from one sample sequenced in a study of high-grade serous ovarian cancer treatment subgroups. The tumor samples were collected prior to definitive surgery or chemotherapy. Some clones are missing from TCRdb's copy, which holds only in-frame ones; the method was immunoSEQ multiplex PCR. The sample includes 5,000 or so clones, over 55% of them seen just once. Sequencing used tumor tissue. Every receptor here comes from a human donor with high-grade serous ovarian cancer.

This clone is deemed medium-sized. The chain uses TRBV7-9 and TRBJ1-2; 9 bases agree with TRBD1. Losses at the gene ends were 1 base for V and 4 bases for J; bases not matched to a gene: 4. The CDR3 runs 15 residues. Per the germline V gene, CDR1 is SEHNR and CDR2 is FQNEAQ (reference sequence). The DNA for the CDR3 is TGTGCCAGCAGCTTAGAATTGGGACAGGGCTATGGCTACACCTTC. Translated: CASSLELGQGYGYTF.

This chain links TRBV4-3 with TRBJ2-7; unclear D gene. The CDR3 has 14 amino acids. V was pared by 1 base and J by 0 bases, with 7 bases between. Germline lookup yields CDR1 LGHNA and CDR2 YSLEER. The CDR3 nucleotides are TGCGCCAGCAGCCAAGCGGGCGGCTCCTACGAGCAGTACTTC. Translation: CASSQAGGSYEQYF.

This clone was seen only a few times. This sequence joins TRBV28 and TRBJ1-1; D uncertain. Germline values: CDR1 MDHEN, CDR2 SYDVKM. The CDR3 extends over 12 amino acids. Trimming stripped 3 bases from V and 4 bases from J, with 6 bases between. For the CDR3, the DNA is TGTGCCAGCAGTTTCCTACTCACTGAAGCTTTCTTT. Translating gives CASSFLLTEAFF. The full variable domain, its missing parts supplied by reference TRBV28 and TRBJ1-1, is DVKVTQSSRYLVKRTGEKVFLECVQDMDHENMFWYRQDPGLGLRLIYFSYDVKMKEKGDIPEGYSVSREKKERFSLILESASTNQTSMYLCASSFLLTEAFFGQGTRLTVV.

The gene calls are TRBV7-9 and TRBJ2-7, with D possibly being TRBD2 (7 bases). The CDR3 is 15 residues long. Trimming pared 2 bases from V and 2 bases from J, leaving 13 bases between. In germline, CDR1 is SEHNR, CDR2 FQNEAQ (reference sequence). The CDR3 region is CASSLRSGGTYEQYF. The CDR3 DNA follows: TGTGCCAGCAGCTTAAGGTCGGGGGGCACCTACGAGCAGTACTTC.

The rearrangement joins TRBV7-3 to TRBJ1-6; a weak D match, TRBD1 (5 bases). Looked up from germline, CDR1 is SGHTA and CDR2 is FQGTGA. The CDR3 sequence is 13 residues long. Trimming pared 5 bases from V and 11 bases from J, leaving 13 bases between. CDR3 DNA: TGTGCCAGCAGCCAAACCCAGACAGCACCCCTCCACTTT. It yields the protein CASSQTQTAPLHF.

V gene TRBV27 combines with J gene TRBJ2-1; D might be TRBD1 (6 bases). Trimming pared 5 bases from V and 4 bases from J, leaving 15 bases between. The CDR3 totals 15 residues. Germline-derived CDR1 and CDR2 are MNHEY and SMNVEV (reference sequence). The CDR3 nucleotides are TGTGCCAGCAGTGTGGGGACAAATTATTACAATGAGCAGTTCTTC. Translating it yields CASSVGTNYYNEQFF.

This clone has just a few counts. The chain recombines TRBV19 with TRBJ2-1, with 10 bases lining up with TRBD1. J lost 7 bases, V lost 4 bases, and 10 bases had no gene match. This CDR3 has 16 residues. Looked up from germline, CDR1 is LNHDA and CDR2 is SQIVND (reference sequence). CDR3 bases: TGTGCCAGTAGTAAGACCGGGACAGGGGTATCAAATGAGCAGTTCTTC. Translated, it gives CASSKTGTGVSNEQFF.

This clone was picked up one time. This rearrangement joins TRBV7-9 to TRBJ1-1; TRBD1 might be the D (5 bases). Germline loops: CDR1 SEHNR, CDR2 FQNEAQ (reference sequence). The CDR3 runs to 14 residues. V was clipped by 5 bases and J by 0 bases, with 10 bases between them. The CDR3 reads CASSRDGMNTEAFF. CDR3 bases: TGTGCCAGCAGCCGGGACGGCATGAACACTGAAGCTTTCTTT.

The V gene is TRBV7-9, the J gene TRBJ1-2; no definite D call. CDR3 length equals 13 residues. CDR1 SEHNR and CDR2 FQNEAQ come from the germline V gene (reference sequence). V was trimmed by 0 bases and J by 7 bases, leaving 9 bases between them. CDR3 amino acids: CASSLAEGGGYTF. Here the CDR3 DNA reads TGTGCCAGCAGCTTAGCCGAGGGCGGTGGCTACACCTTC.

This clone turned up a few times. J is TRBJ2-6 and V is TRBV7-9, with D unresolved. This CDR3 has 18 amino acids. The V gene lost 4 bases and the J gene lost 1 base, with 17 bases spanning the gap. Germline CDR1 is SEHNR and CDR2 is FQNEAQ (reference sequence). CDR3 bases: TGTGCCAGCAGCTCCATACACTCCGGGTTTTCTGGGGCCAACGTCCTGACTTTC. Translation gives CASSSIHSGFSGANVLTF.

This clone appeared once. This chain links TRBV7-3 with TRBJ1-1, with 8 bases that match TRBD1. The CDR3 extends over 16 amino acids. Germline lookup yields CDR1 SGHTA and CDR2 FQGTGA. After removal of 1 base from V and 4 bases from J, the junction contained 8 bases not matched to a gene. CDR3: CASSLRGTGWGTEAFF. As DNA, the CDR3 is TGTGCCAGCAGCTTAAGGGGGACAGGTTGGGGCACTGAAGCTTTCTTT. Filled out from reference TRBV7-3 and TRBJ1-1, the complete variable domain reads GAGVSQTPSNKVTEKGKYVELRCDPISGHTALYWYRQSLGQGPEFLIYFQGTGAADDSGLPNDRFFAVRPEGSVSTLKIQRTERGDSAVYLCASSLRGTGWGTEAFFGQGTRLTVV.